This TCR beta chain was sequenced during a study of blood T cells in healthy people across ages. Points from the study as a whole: It was not possible, with unsorted PBMCs, to conclusively compare naive and antigen-experienced cells.

About this clonotype itself: What it recognizes is unknown.

The authors ran a second PCR of roughly 6 to 11 cycles using a sample-barcoded 5' primer and a J-beta primer mix. TCRdb processed the 5' RACE reads anew with MiXCR; each CDR3 protein has one entry. The data contain under 2 million distinct CDR3 sequences, roughly 30% of them seen just once; the ten biggest clones take up around 11%. V lost 6 bases, J lost 2 bases, and 5 bases stayed unmatched. Germline V gene sequence: CDR1 LNHNV, CDR2 YYDKDF (reference sequence). The CDR3 length is 15 residues. This receptor was obtained from a woman in her twenties or thirties in good health. Sequenced sample: blood. The J gene is TRBJ2-2, the V gene TRBV15, with 8 bases aligning to TRBD2. DNA of the CDR3: TGTGCCACCAGGGTCAGCGGGGGTAACACCGGGGAGCTGTTTTTT. This gives the protein CATRVSGGNTGELFF.